This T cell receptor (beta chain) was retrieved from a study of beta chain features in type 1 diabetes. About the research overall: Comparable age, gender and cell yields were observed in patients relative to healthy donors.

The sequenced template was cDNA made from the entire isolated RNA. The assay was immunoSEQ multiplex PCR, and TCRdb's table has in-frame clones only and misses some. The sample records 250,000 or so clones, roughly 70% being singletons. The sample holds one count of this clone. Its antigen is still unknown. Study results and limitations: Any role of HLA type in TCRB rearrangement remained unresolved here. The study found fewer insertions and more deletions at VDJ junctions in type 1 diabetes patients. Shorter TCRB CDR3s, moderately but significantly so, were found in Type 1 diabetes patients in all four CD4+ subsets.

Germline V CDR1 and CDR2: LNHNV, YYDKDF (reference sequence). The ends were cut back, 0 bases at V and 4 bases at J, with 6 bases in the middle. CDR3 length: 13 residues. This chain uses TRBV15 with TRBJ1-1; D is uncertain. The receptor's source is a man aged 30 to 39 in good health. Sequencing was performed on naive CD4+ T cells from blood. The CDR3 here is CATSRDLSTEAFF. The CDR3 nucleotides are TGTGCCACCAGCAGAGATCTATCCACTGAAGCTTTCTTT. Full variable domain (missing parts from reference TRBV15 and TRBJ1-1): DAMVIQNPRYQVTQFGKPVTLSCSQTLNHNVMYWYQQKSSQAPKLLFHYYDKDFNNEADTPDNFQSRRPNTSFCFLDIRSPGLGDTAMYLCATSRDLSTEAFFGQGTRLTVV.